The 14 T cell receptor beta chains presented below share a single source sample, sequenced in a study of read filtering for tumor transcriptome and immune sequencing. This library used approximately 370 ng RNA and molecular barcoded adaptors spanning alpha/delta and beta/gamma chains. Using its own MiXCR run on the reads, TCRdb lists one record per CDR3 protein. The table includes approximately 500 distinct CDR3 sequences, roughly 78% detected once. What was sequenced was a population of CD138-negative cells sorted from bone marrow. These receptor sequences come from a donor over 35 with multiple myeloma. This table probably holds off-target reads from a library built for another chain.

The chain recombines TRBV9 with TRBJ2-1, with unresolved D. Trimming stripped 3 bases from V and 7 bases from J, with 20 bases between. This CDR3 spans 16 amino acids. CDR1 is SGDLS, CDR2 YYNGEE, per germline. The CDR3 region is CASSDRTSKTKNEQFF. CDR3 bases: TGTGCCAGCAGCGATAGGACGTCAAAGACCAAAAATGAGCAGTTCTTC.

The chain couples TRBV11-2 to TRBJ1-1, with no clear D. Trimming took off 0 bases at V and 8 bases at J, with 10 bases between the two ends. CDR1 and CDR2 (germline): SGHAT, FQNNGV. This CDR3 is built from 13 residues. The CDR3 protein is CASSLDRAGEAFF. The CDR3 nucleotides are TGTGCCAGCAGCTTAGATCGGGCTGGGGAAGCTTTCTTT.

The J gene is TRBJ1-1, the V gene TRBV7-9; no definite D call. Germline V CDR1 and CDR2: SEHNR, FQNEAQ (reference sequence). The CDR3 extends over 12 amino acids. The V gene lost 0 bases and the J gene lost 11 bases, with 10 bases spanning the gap. CDR3 sequence reads: CASSLAAGQAFF. In DNA form, the CDR3 reads TGTGCCAGCAGCTTAGCTGCGGGTCAGGCTTTCTTT.

The V call is TRBV5-1, the J call TRBJ2-1; no firm D call. CDR3 length: 13 residues. CDR1 is SGHRS, CDR2 YFSETQ, per germline. V shed 0 bases and J shed 8 bases, with 9 bases lying between them. This CDR3 reads CASSLEFGDEQFF. DNA for the CDR3: TGCGCCAGCAGCTTGGAGTTTGGGGATGAGCAGTTCTTC.

This clonotype was seen more than once but under ten times. V usage is TRBV5-1 and J usage is TRBJ1-1; D perhaps matches TRBD1 (5 bases). This CDR3 has 14 residues. Trimming removed 3 bases at V and 1 base at J, with 10 bases between. Germline assignment: CDR1 SGHRS and CDR2 YFSETQ. CDR3 sequence: CASSSRTTNTEAFF. The CDR3 region has the DNA TGCGCCAGCAGCTCCCGGACAACGAACACTGAAGCTTTCTTT.

This clonotype was seen a few times. The chain combines TRBV7-3 with TRBJ2-3; 8 nucleotides align to TRBD1. The CDR3 totals 13 residues. Trimming at V came to 5 bases and at J to 4 bases, leaving 2 bases not matched to a gene. The V gene's germline CDR1 is SGHTA and CDR2 FQGTGA. This CDR3 is CASSTDRADTQYF. The CDR3 DNA reads as TGTGCCAGCAGCACGGACAGGGCAGATACGCAGTATTTT.

The rearrangement uses TRBV19 and TRBJ1-5; 7 bases align to TRBD1. The CDR3 sequence is 15 residues long. Germline lookup yields CDR1 LNHDA and CDR2 SQIVND (reference sequence). V lost 6 bases to trimming and J lost 4 bases; unmatched junction nucleotides: 9. The CDR3 spells CASSLNRGPNQPQHF. The CDR3 DNA reads as TGTGCCAGTAGCCTGAACAGGGGACCGAATCAGCCCCAGCATTTT. Full variable domain (remainder filled in from reference TRBV19 and TRBJ1-5): DGGITQSPKYLFRKEGQNVTLSCEQNLNHDAMYWYRQDPGQGLRLIYYSQIVNDFQKGDIAEGYSVSREKKESFPLTVTSAQKNPTAFYLCASSLNRGPNQPQHFGDGTRLSIL.

This chain links TRBV5-4 with TRBJ2-1; the match to TRBD1 covers 7 bases. J was trimmed by 8 bases and V by 0 bases; bases with no gene match: 2. The CDR3 covers 13 residues. Germline assignment: CDR1 SGHNT and CDR2 YYREEE (reference sequence). CDR3: CASSLDRGYEQFF. Written as DNA, the CDR3 is TGTGCCAGCAGCTTGGACAGGGGATATGAGCAGTTCTTC. The whole variable domain, filled in from reference TRBV5-4 and TRBJ2-1, reads ETGVTQSPTHLIKTRGQQVTLRCSSQSGHNTVSWYQQALGQGPQFIFQYYREEENGRGNFPPRFSGLQFPNYSSELNVNALELDDSALYLCASSLDRGYEQFFGPGTRLTVL.

This sequence joins TRBV7-3 and TRBJ2-7; D not resolved. The length of the CDR3 is 13 residues. Between the trimmed V and J ends, which lost 2 bases and 5 bases, there was a span of 10 bases. The V gene's germline CDR1 is SGHTA and CDR2 FQGTGA. The CDR3 coding sequence is TGTGCCAGCAGCTTAGGCAGGATTGACGAGCAGTACTTC. Translation gives CASSLGRIDEQYF.

This chain joins TRBV12-2 and TRBJ2-1; the tabulated D call, TRBD2, remains unverified against the DNA. TRBV12-2 is an annotated pseudogene. The CDR3 is made up of 15 amino acids. This chain's CDR3 is CASRLGRDSYNEQFF. The DNA of the CDR3 is TGTGCAAGTCGCTTAGGGAGGGACTCCTACAATGAGCAGTTCTTC.

V gene TRBV10-3 combines with J gene TRBJ2-7; D is possibly TRBD2 (5 bases). V dropped 3 bases and J dropped 7 bases, with 16 bases sitting between them. The germline CDR1 and CDR2 sequences are ENHRY and SYGVKD. This CDR3 is built from 14 residues. The CDR3 reads CAISETGSPGEQYF. Here the CDR3 DNA reads TGTGCCATCAGTGAAACGGGGTCCCCGGGGGAGCAGTACTTC.

This chain joins TRBV28 and TRBJ2-1; TRBD2 agrees at 15 bases. The V gene's germline CDR1 is MDHEN and CDR2 SYDVKM. This CDR3 is 19 amino acids long. Unmatched junction bases numbered 17, after V lost 6 bases and J lost 8 bases. The CDR3 sequence: CASSRNPSWTSGGAHEQFF. The CDR3 nucleotides read TGTGCCAGCAGCCGTAATCCCTCTTGGACTAGCGGGGGGGCGCATGAGCAGTTCTTC.

The chain employs TRBV27 and TRBJ1-1; 10 bases are a match to TRBD1. The V gene end was trimmed by 3 bases and the J gene end by 4 bases; junction bases not matched to a gene: 5. Looked up from germline, CDR1 is MNHEY and CDR2 is SMNVEV (reference sequence). The CDR3 has 15 residues. As DNA, the CDR3 is TGTGCCAGCAGTTTGATGGGACAGGGGAGCACTGAAGCTTTCTTT. This encodes CASSLMGQGSTEAFF.

This clonotype appeared a single time. CDR3 region: CASSRGWTEAFF. In nucleotides, the CDR3 is TGTGCCAGCTCCAGGGGGTGGACTGAAGCTTTCTTT. The chain has TRBV10-3 and TRBJ1-1; TRBD1 agrees at 7 bases. In germline, CDR1 is ENHRY, CDR2 SYGVKD. The CDR3 length is 12 residues. The trim removed 10 bases at V and 5 bases at J, leaving 7 bases unmatched.